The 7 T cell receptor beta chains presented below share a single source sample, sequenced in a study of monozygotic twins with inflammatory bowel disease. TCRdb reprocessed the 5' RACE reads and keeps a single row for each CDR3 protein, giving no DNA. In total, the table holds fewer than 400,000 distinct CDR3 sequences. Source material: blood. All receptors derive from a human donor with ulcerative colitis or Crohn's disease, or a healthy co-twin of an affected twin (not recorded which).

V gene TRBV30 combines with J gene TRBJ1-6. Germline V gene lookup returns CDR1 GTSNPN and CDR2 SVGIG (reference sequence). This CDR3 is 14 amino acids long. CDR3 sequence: CAWSVRPGNSPLHF.

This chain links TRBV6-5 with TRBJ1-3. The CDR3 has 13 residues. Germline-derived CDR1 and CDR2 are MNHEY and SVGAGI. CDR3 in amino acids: CASKTISGNTIYF.

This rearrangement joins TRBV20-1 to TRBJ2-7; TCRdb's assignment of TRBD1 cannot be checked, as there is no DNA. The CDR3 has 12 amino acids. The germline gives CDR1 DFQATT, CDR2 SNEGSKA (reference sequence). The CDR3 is CSARQTTYEQYF.

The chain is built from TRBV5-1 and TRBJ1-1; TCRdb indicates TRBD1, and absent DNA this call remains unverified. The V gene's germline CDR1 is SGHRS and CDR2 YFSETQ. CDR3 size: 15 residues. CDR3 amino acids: CASSGGDRGDTEAFF.

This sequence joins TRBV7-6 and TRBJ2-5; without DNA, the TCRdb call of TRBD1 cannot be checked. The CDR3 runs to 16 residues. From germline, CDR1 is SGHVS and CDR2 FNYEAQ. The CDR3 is CASSLAGQGHQETQYF.

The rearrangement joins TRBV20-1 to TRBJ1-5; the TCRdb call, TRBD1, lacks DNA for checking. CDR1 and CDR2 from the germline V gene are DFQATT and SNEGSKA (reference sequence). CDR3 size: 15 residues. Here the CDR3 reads CSARKSGVRNQPQHF.

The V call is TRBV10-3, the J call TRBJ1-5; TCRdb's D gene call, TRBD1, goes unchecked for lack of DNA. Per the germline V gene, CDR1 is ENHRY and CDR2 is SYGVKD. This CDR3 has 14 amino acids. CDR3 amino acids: CAISADNYNQPQHF.